This TCR beta chain is drawn from a study of control samples from healthy donors and cancer patients. Sequencing was performed with immunoSEQ multiplex PCR; in TCRdb, only in-frame clones are kept and a portion is missing. The sample lists over 150,000 clones, around 96% seen once, with 4.5% to 6% in the top ten. The CDR3 loop spans 13 amino acids. V was trimmed by 0 bases and J by 4 bases, leaving 4 bases between them. In germline, CDR1 is SGHTA, CDR2 FQGNSA. V and J are TRBV7-2 and TRBJ1-3; unclear D gene. Material for sequencing was blood. The receptor comes from a man aged 40-49 years in good health. The CDR3 coding sequence is TGTGCCAGCAGCTTAGCGAGGGGAAACACCATATATTTT. Translation gives CASSLARGNTIYF.